The T cell receptor beta chain under discussion was sequenced for a study of T cell repertoires in cytomegalovirus infection (dated by TCRdb to the late 2010s). Broadly, across the study: Alongside well-studied HLA-B-restricted epitopes, the peptide stimulations were aimed at recently identified HLA-C-restricted CMV epitopes, whose presentation resists viral immunomodulation. The HLA type of each donor mattered for the analysis, because public TCR beta signatures pointed to carriage of CMV infection along with the matching HLA type. Study-wide conclusions, independent of this receptor: Cumulative frequency of public TCR beta family members discriminated carriers of CMV infection plus the relevant HLA type in this cohort and an independent roughly 350-donor cohort. In the ex vivo response, HLA-C-restricted CMV-specific TCR beta clonotypes were dominant, and in two of eight donors the single most frequent clonotype came from this HLA-C-restricted group.

Ten or more counts support this clonotype. This clone's antigen is unknown. Base qualities are not provided; no much larger clone lies one nucleotide away. Reads for this sample came from an Illumina HiSeq 1500. In TCRdb, the public reads were trimmed at Q25 with fastp and aligned with MiXCR, with productive beta chains retained. CDR3 protein sequences are deduplicated, and each keeps its most common genes and DNA. In this sample the table shows just under 500,000 distinct CDR3 sequences, around 35% of which occur a single time. Jointly, the top ten make up roughly 15% of the sample. V gives up 6 bases and J gives up 2 bases, and the segment between their germline ends measures 5 bases. From the cysteine through the phenylalanine, the CDR3 covers 12 amino acids. The sequence is cut down to CDR3 DNA, 36 bases in frame from base 1. The sample's treatment or condition, from its label and the paper: in vitro stimulation with specific CMV peptide epitopes to enrich CMV-specific T cells.

This clonotype was obtained from a human donor in good health (CMV status not recorded). Some clones in this sample may be carry-over from other donors' samples. Material: cultured PBMCs, obtained from culture after CMV antigen stimulation. The chain links TRBV12-3 or TRBV12-4 with TRBJ1-5; the D gene is unclear. The sequenced DNA is TGTGCCAGCAGGGTAGGCAATCAGCCCCAGCATTTT. Its product reads: CASRVGNQPQHF.